The 24 T cell receptor beta chains below come from one sample, sequenced in a study of PD-1 blockade in classical Hodgkin lymphoma. The data were produced by immunoSEQ multiplex PCR, yet TCRdb's version contains in-frame clones alone and is incomplete. Of tens of thousands of clones in the sample, roughly nine tenths were seen once. This sample's time point: newly diagnosed, previously untreated cHL patient sample. Researchers report purifying CD4+ T cells from thawed PBMCs by magnetic negative selection. Specimen: CD4+ T cells from blood. The source of these receptors is a human donor with classical Hodgkin lymphoma.

The rearrangement uses TRBV11-2 and TRBJ1-2, with D tentatively TRBD1 (6 bases). Trimming shortened V by 6 bases and J by 8 bases, and 16 bases separated the two germline ends. Germline V gene data show CDR1 as SGHAT and CDR2 as FQNNGV. The CDR3 length is 13 residues. The CDR3: CASRRGAGEGYTF. CDR3 coding DNA: TGTGCCAGCAGAAGGGGGGCGGGGGAAGGCTACACCTTC.

The chain employs TRBV5-1 and TRBJ2-1; D is ambiguous. Per the germline V gene, CDR1 is SGHRS and CDR2 is YFSETQ. V lost 1 base and J 3 bases, leaving 8 bases between the germline ends. CDR3 size: 14 residues. CDR3 nucleotide sequence: TGCGCCAGCAGCTTGAGTCAGAACTACAATGAGCAGTTCTTC. Encoded protein: CASSLSQNYNEQFF.

V and J are TRBV12-5 and TRBJ2-2, with 8 nucleotides matching TRBD2. Germline assignment: CDR1 LGHNT and CDR2 FRNRAP. The CDR3 is 18 residues long. After removal of 0 bases from V and 5 bases from J, the junction contained 11 bases not matched to a gene. CDR3 nucleotide sequence: TGTGCTAGTGGTTTGGTACATTCAATAGCGGGAAGGACCGGGGAGCTGTTTTTT. Translating it yields CASGLVHSIAGRTGELFF. The whole variable domain, remainder taken from reference TRBV12-5 and TRBJ2-2, is DARVTQTPRHKVTEMGQEVTMRCQPILGHNTVFWYRQTMMQGLELLAYFRNRAPLDDSGMPKDRFSAEMPDATLATLKIQPSEPRDSAVYFCASGLVHSIAGRTGELFFGEGSRLTVL.

This chain links TRBV6-5 with TRBJ1-1; 8 bases are a match to TRBD1. Germline lookup yields CDR1 MNHEY and CDR2 SVGAGI. The V segment lost 4 bases and the J segment 1 base; nucleotides outside the gene matches: 5. CDR3 length equals 15 residues. The CDR3 nucleotides are TGTGCCAGCAGTTCCGACAGGGGAGGGAACACTGAAGCTTTCTTT. Its protein product is CASSSDRGGNTEAFF.

The chain employs TRBV7-8 and TRBJ2-7; no definite D call. The CDR3 loop spans 15 amino acids. With 5 bases removed from V and 1 base from J, the gap between germline ends came to 15 bases. Germline V gene sequence: CDR1 SGHVS, CDR2 FQNEAQ. The DNA of the CDR3 is TGTGCCAGCAGCGATAGAAGGTTATCTTCCTACGAGCAGTACTTC. Protein product: CASSDRRLSSYEQYF.

The chain links TRBV11-2 to TRBJ2-1; 9 bases agree with TRBD1. This CDR3 comprises 15 residues. The J segment lost 9 bases and the V segment lost 5 bases, leaving 11 bases of the junction unmatched. Germline V gives CDR1 SGHAT, CDR2 FQNNGV. The CDR3 spells CASSGGTGSPVEQFF. CDR3 nucleotides: TGTGCCAGCAGCGGAGGGACAGGGTCCCCCGTTGAGCAGTTCTTC.

V and J are TRBV19 and TRBJ2-3; TRBD2 matches at 12 bases. CDR1 and CDR2 (germline): LNHDA, SQIVND (reference sequence). The CDR3 consists of 17 residues. V shed 0 bases, J shed 8 bases, and the junction held 9 bases outside the gene matches. CDR3 sequence reads: CASSIEGLAGTKGTQYF. The CDR3 DNA reads as TGTGCCAGTAGTATAGAAGGACTAGCGGGAACCAAAGGTACGCAGTATTTT.

This rearrangement joins TRBV7-2 to TRBJ2-1; D perhaps matches TRBD1 (6 bases). Germline V gene lookup returns CDR1 SGHTA and CDR2 FQGNSA. The CDR3 covers 13 residues. V lost 5 bases and J lost 8, with 13 bases in between. This chain's CDR3 is CASSIQGGDEQFF. DNA for the CDR3: TGTGCCAGCAGCATACAGGGTGGGGATGAGCAGTTCTTC.

The J gene is TRBJ1-5, the V gene TRBV2, with 8 bases aligning to TRBD1. Germline-derived CDR1 and CDR2 are SNHLY and FYNNEI. With 5 bases clipped from V and 6 bases from J, the junction kept 3 bases outside the gene matches. This CDR3 is 13 amino acids long. The CDR3, as DNA: TGTGCCAGCAGTCGGGACAGGCCTCAGCCCCAGCATTTT. Translation gives CASSRDRPQPQHF.

A single count supports this clone. The V call is TRBV11-2, the J call TRBJ2-7, with 8 bases matching TRBD1. The CDR3 extends over 14 amino acids. Germline assignment: CDR1 SGHAT and CDR2 FQNNGV. J lost 7 bases, V lost 5 bases, and 10 bases had no gene match. The DNA of the CDR3 is TGTGCCAGCAGCCGAGACAGGGGCGCAGGGGAGCAGTACTTC. It codes for CASSRDRGAGEQYF.

The genes are TRBV5-1 and TRBJ2-7; 8 bases match TRBD1. This CDR3 is built from 15 residues. With V trimmed by 4 bases and J by 2 bases, 8 bases remained unmatched. Germline V gives CDR1 SGHRS, CDR2 YFSETQ. For the CDR3, the DNA is TGCGCCAGCAGCGAAGGACAGGGTTTCACCTACGAGCAGTACTTC. As protein: CASSEGQGFTYEQYF.

The gene calls are TRBV28 and TRBJ1-5, with TRBD1 identical over 8 bases. The CDR3 covers 14 residues. The V and J ends lost 8 bases and 0 bases, in that order; junction bases with no gene match: 3. The germline gives CDR1 MDHEN, CDR2 SYDVKM. The CDR3 sequence: CASRQGNSNQPQHF. CDR3 coding DNA: TGTGCCAGCCGACAGGGGAATAGCAATCAGCCCCAGCATTTT.

The chain has TRBV4-3 and TRBJ2-1, with TRBD2 matching over 9 bases. Germline V lookup: CDR1 LGHNA, CDR2 YSLEER. J gave up 13 bases and V 4 bases, and 8 bases lay outside the gene matches. The CDR3 covers 13 residues. The CDR3 spells CASSLNWREGQFF. CDR3 DNA: TGCGCCAGCAGCCTTAATTGGCGGGAGGGCCAGTTCTTC.

V gene TRBV9 combines with J gene TRBJ2-1; D unresolved. The germline V and J ends were trimmed by 1 base and 2 bases, with 13 bases remaining between them. CDR1 SGDLS and CDR2 YYNGEE come from the germline V gene. This CDR3 has 16 amino acids. The CDR3 DNA reads as TGTGCCAGCAGCGTAAGGCCCCTGTCCCCCTACAATGAGCAGTTCTTC. The encoded protein is CASSVRPLSPYNEQFF.

Concerning this clone: An end of the junction does not agree with germline; a read error may underlie this. This chain connects TRBV5-5 to TRBJ1-1; TRBD1 might be the D (5 bases). The CDR3 has 14 residues. Germline CDR1 and CDR2: SGHKS and YYEKEE (reference sequence). CDR3 region: CASSLGLSGTEAFF. The CDR3 DNA is TGTGCCAGCAGTTTGGGGCTCTCGGGGACTGAAGCTTTCTTT.

This clone was recorded once. J is TRBJ2-2 and V is TRBV5-6, with 9 bases fitting TRBD2. From germline, CDR1 is SGHDT and CDR2 YYEEEE. CDR3 length: 16 amino acids. Trimming at V came to 2 bases and at J to 0 bases, leaving 2 bases not matched to a gene. CDR3 nucleotide sequence: TGTGCCAGCAGCTTCCTAGCGGGACCGAACACCGGGGAGCTGTTTTTT. It translates to CASSFLAGPNTGELFF.

This chain connects TRBV27 to TRBJ1-4; no firm D call. The germline V gene encodes CDR1 MNHEY and CDR2 SMNVEV (reference sequence). V was clipped by 5 bases and J by 8 bases, with 21 bases between them. This CDR3 has 16 residues. The CDR3 DNA is TGTGCCAGCAGTCCGATCCTTGGACCCGGGCAAGAAAAACTGTTTTTT. Residues: CASSPILGPGQEKLFF.

The chain joins TRBV11-3 to TRBJ2-2, with TRBD1 matching over 9 bases. The CDR3 consists of 15 residues. Germline-derived CDR1 and CDR2 are SGHNT and YENEEA. V shed 5 bases and J 5 bases; nucleotides not matched to a gene: 6. In nucleotides, the CDR3 is TGTGCCAGCAGCCGCCGGACAGGGGTAACCGGGGAGCTGTTTTTT. It yields the protein CASSRRTGVTGELFF.

The chain links TRBV15 to TRBJ1-1; D might be TRBD1 (6 bases). V gave up 1 base and J gave up 3 bases, with 18 bases separating them. The CDR3 is 17 amino acids. Germline CDR1 reads LNHNV; CDR2 reads YYDKDF (reference sequence). CDR3 protein: CATSRGAGGGGYTEAFF. The CDR3 nucleotides are TGTGCCACCAGCAGAGGGGCCGGGGGAGGGGGTTACACTGAAGCTTTCTTT. Combining the CDR3 with reference TRBV15 and TRBJ1-1 gives the whole variable domain DAMVIQNPRYQVTQFGKPVTLSCSQTLNHNVMYWYQQKSSQAPKLLFHYYDKDFNNEADTPDNFQSRRPNTSFCFLDIRSPGLGDTAMYLCATSRGAGGGGYTEAFFGQGTRLTVV.

The J gene is TRBJ1-5, the V gene TRBV9; the match to TRBD1 covers 8 bases. The CDR3 runs 15 residues. Losses at the gene ends were 4 bases for V and 4 bases for J; bases not matched to a gene: 7. CDR1 is SGDLS, CDR2 YYNGEE, per germline. The DNA for the CDR3 is TGTGCCAGCAGCTCAGGGACAGGATCTAATCAGCCCCAGCATTTT. Protein: CASSSGTGSNQPQHF.

The chain has TRBV20-1 and TRBJ2-3, with D unresolved. The CDR3 has 11 amino acids. The germline V gene encodes CDR1 DFQATT and CDR2 SNEGSKA (reference sequence). CDR3 amino acids: CSPLRRGTQYF. Here the CDR3 DNA reads TGCAGCCCCCTCAGACGCGGTACGCAGTATTTT.

This clone was found once. The chain is built from TRBV7-9 and TRBJ2-5; weak D call: TRBD2 (6 bases). CDR3 length equals 17 residues. Trimming took 1 base from V and 5 from J, leaving 20 bases between them. The germline CDR1 and CDR2 sequences are SEHNR and FQNEAQ (reference sequence). CDR3 bases: TGTGCCAGCAGCTTAGAGGGGATACTAGCCGCGGGGGAGACCCAGTACTTC. It yields the protein CASSLEGILAAGETQYF.

This clone was observed a single time. The CDR3 sequence: CASSFSGSPSAFF. The CDR3 DNA follows: TGTGCCAGCAGTTTCTCAGGGAGCCCTTCAGCTTTCTTT. The rearrangement uses TRBV27 and TRBJ1-1, with a possible D match to TRBD1 (5 bases). The CDR3 spans 13 residues. V was pared by 3 bases and J by 10 bases, with 15 bases between. Germline V gives CDR1 MNHEY, CDR2 SMNVEV (reference sequence).

The CDR3 coding sequence is TGTGCCAGTAGGATCGAGGGCAGCGGTCAGCCCCAGCATTTT. As protein: CASRIEGSGQPQHF. The V call is TRBV19, the J call TRBJ1-5; D is unclear. Germline lookup yields CDR1 LNHDA and CDR2 SQIVND (reference sequence). This CDR3 contains 14 residues. V was shortened by 6 bases and J by 6 bases, with 15 bases between the two germline ends.